This T cell receptor (beta chain) was identified in a study of blood T cell repertoires in COVID-19. Study summary: Specimens from acute and convalescent COVID-19 originated in the United States, Italy and Spain. T cells, B-cell-depleted T cells, or PBMCs supplied cDNA or gDNA.

In germline, CDR1 is MNHEY, CDR2 SVGEGT. The V gene lost 5 bases and the J gene lost 3 bases, with 13 bases spanning the gap. The CDR3 covers 14 residues. This clone was detected once. Original data processing: Researchers report that nucleated cell counts were estimated from reference gene primer amplification. Sequencing was performed with immunoSEQ multiplex PCR; in TCRdb, only in-frame clones are kept and a portion is missing. V and J calls and clone size are those listed in that table; D and trimming were worked out from the DNA. The sample holds nearly 250,000 clones, approximately 84% seen once.

This TCR was sampled from an elderly woman with acute or convalescent COVID-19. The sample was peripheral blood. This chain connects TRBV6-2 or TRBV6-3 to TRBJ1-1; D is unresolved. The CDR3 sequence is CASSAGPGDTEAFF. In DNA form, the CDR3 reads TGTGCCAGCAGTGCGGGTCCCGGGGACACTGAAGCTTTCTTT.